This T cell receptor (beta chain) was captured in a study of cytomegalovirus exposure and HLA in healthy donors. Whole-study results and caveats: Cytomegalovirus-associated TCR beta chains were listed, numbering 164. Both high specificity and high sensitivity reportedly marked the classifier's diagnosis of cytomegalovirus status. The tendency of first-cohort TCR clusters to co-occur in the 90 to 150 validation repertoires was the finding of a later analysis.

Produced via immunoSEQ multiplex PCR; TCRdb's table is partial and in-frame only. The sample gives about 120,000 clones, 90% to 97% of which show up once; about 1.7% is in the top ten. Regarding this clone: As yet, its antigen is unknown.

The CDR3 runs 14 residues. The ends were cut back, 4 bases at V and 6 bases at J, with 13 bases in the middle. Germline loops: CDR1 MDHEN, CDR2 SYDVKM. This chain links TRBV28 with TRBJ2-1, with D perhaps matching TRBD2 (5 bases). Sequencing was carried out using PBMCs. This clonotype was obtained from a man in his late teens or twenties in good health and CMV-seronegative. CDR3 coding DNA: TGTGCCAGCAGTTCACAACGGGGTAGCAATGAGCAGTTCTTC. This encodes CASSSQRGSNEQFF.